The clone carrying this TCR beta chain was picked up a small number of times. Its target is unknown. The entry originates in a study of blood T cells in healthy people across ages. General observations from the study: Donors of long life had a larger count of naive CD4+ cells and greater diversity than aged donors. Observed TCR beta diversity per million T cells went down as age went up. This fall followed a roughly linear course with age.

Around 9 milliliters of peripheral blood were drawn from each donor into EDTA-treated tubes. Per sample, at least 5 micrograms of total RNA were extracted. Then a second PCR, running about 7 to 11 cycles, was carried out with a sample-barcoded 5' primer and a J-beta primer mix. TCRdb fed the 5' RACE reads into MiXCR, producing one record per CDR3 protein. Of 1.5 million to 1.8 million distinct CDR3 sequences listed, approximately 43% are singletons. Trimming took 1 base from V and 0 from J; bases not matched to a gene: 3. The CDR3 extends over 18 amino acids. Germline V CDR1 and CDR2: DFQATT, SNEGSKA (reference sequence).

The sequenced material came from blood. This receptor was obtained from a woman aged 18-29 years in good health. The J gene is TRBJ2-1, the V gene TRBV20-1; 16 nucleotides agree with TRBD2. The CDR3 nucleotides read TGCAGTGCTAGAGCGGGACTAGCGGGGGGGCGCTCCTACAATGAGCAGTTCTTC. Protein product: CSARAGLAGGRSYNEQFF.